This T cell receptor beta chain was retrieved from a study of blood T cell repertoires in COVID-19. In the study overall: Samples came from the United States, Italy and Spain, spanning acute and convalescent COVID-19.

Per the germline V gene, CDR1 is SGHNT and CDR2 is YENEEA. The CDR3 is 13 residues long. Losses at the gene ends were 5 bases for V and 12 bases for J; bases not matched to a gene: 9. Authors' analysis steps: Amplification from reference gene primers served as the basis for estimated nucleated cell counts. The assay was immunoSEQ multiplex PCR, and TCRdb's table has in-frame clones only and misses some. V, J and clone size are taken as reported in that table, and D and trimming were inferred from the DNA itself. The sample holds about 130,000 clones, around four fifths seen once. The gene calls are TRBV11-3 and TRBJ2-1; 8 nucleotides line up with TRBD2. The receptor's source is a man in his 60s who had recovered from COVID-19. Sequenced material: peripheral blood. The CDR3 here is CASSPRSGRGQFF. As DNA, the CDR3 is TGTGCCAGCAGCCCTCGGAGCGGGAGAGGGCAGTTCTTC.